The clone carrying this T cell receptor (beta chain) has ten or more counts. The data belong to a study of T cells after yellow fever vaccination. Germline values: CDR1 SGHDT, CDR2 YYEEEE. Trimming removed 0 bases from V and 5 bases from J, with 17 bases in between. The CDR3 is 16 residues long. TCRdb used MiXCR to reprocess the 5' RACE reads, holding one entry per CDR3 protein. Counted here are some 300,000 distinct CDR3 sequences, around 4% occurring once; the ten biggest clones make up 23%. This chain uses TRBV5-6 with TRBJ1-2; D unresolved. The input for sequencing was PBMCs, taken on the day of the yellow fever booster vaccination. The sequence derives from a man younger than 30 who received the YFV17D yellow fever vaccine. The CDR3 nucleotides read TGTGCCAGCAGCTTGGAGGCAGGCCCCTTAGGGTATGGCTACACCTTC. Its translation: CASSLEAGPLGYGYTF.